This T cell receptor beta chain is from a study of OX40 agonist ivuxolimab in advanced cancers. Study details: Across the patients, intravenous ivuxolimab was delivered every 2 weeks at 0.01 to 10 mg/kg.

Study findings and constraints: Partial responders dosed at 0.1-3.0 mg/kg displayed clonal expansion ranking among the lowest. Antigen targets of the expanded peripheral T cells went undetermined. Some nonresponders additionally presented with little normalized T-cell clonal expansion.

The data were produced by immunoSEQ multiplex PCR, yet TCRdb's version contains in-frame clones alone and is incomplete. The repertoire holds over 75,000 clones, with around 87% as singletons. Comments on this clone: What it recognizes is unknown.

The length of the CDR3 is 17 residues. The germline CDR1 and CDR2 sequences are SGHTA and FQGNSA. V shed 2 bases and J shed 3 bases, with 16 bases lying between them. The clonotype comes from an adult with an advanced solid tumor such as melanoma, head and neck, liver or kidney cancer. The input for sequencing was CD4+ or CD8+ T cells sorted from blood, taken in a trial of the OX40 agonist ivuxolimab. The V call is TRBV7-2, the J call TRBJ1-4; tentative D call: TRBD1 (6 bases). CDR3 DNA: TGTGCCAGCAGCTTACGCGCCGCGGGGGCGGCTAATGAAAAACTGTTTTTT. It is translated as CASSLRAAGAANEKLFF.